The 7 T cell receptor beta chains listed next were all sequenced from one sample in a study of blood T cells in healthy people across ages. Primed by a sample-barcoded 5' primer and a J-beta primer mix, a second PCR proceeded for about 6 to 12 cycles. Via MiXCR, TCRdb re-called the 5' RACE reads, giving one row per CDR3 protein. The sample has roughly 720,000 distinct CDR3 sequences; 50% to 65% are singletons. The source material was blood. The source of these receptors is a man aged 80 or over in good health.

This chain uses TRBV18 with TRBJ2-5, with 8 bases fitting TRBD2. The CDR3 covers 14 residues. V shed 3 bases and J 4 bases; nucleotides not matched to a gene: 4. The V gene's germline CDR1 is KGHSH and CDR2 LQKENI. The CDR3 DNA sequence: TGTGCCAGCTCACCGGGGACTAGGGGAGAGACCCAGTACTTC. This encodes CASSPGTRGETQYF.

This clonotype has only a few counts. This sequence joins TRBV20-1 and TRBJ2-7; D gene uncertain. Per germline, CDR1 DFQATT and CDR2 SNEGSKA (reference sequence). CDR3 length: 13 amino acids. V gave up 0 bases and J gave up 5 bases, with 11 bases separating them. CDR3: CSARDGSIHEQYF. CDR3 bases: TGCAGTGCTAGAGATGGTTCGATCCACGAGCAGTACTTC.

The chain carries TRBV12-3 or TRBV12-4 and TRBJ2-1, with 8 bases aligning to TRBD2. The CDR3 loop spans 15 amino acids. The V gene end was trimmed by 5 bases and the J gene end by 2 bases; junction bases not matched to a gene: 5. This CDR3 is CASSPGTRTYNEQFF. The CDR3 DNA reads TGTGCCAGCAGTCCCGGGACTAGAACCTACAATGAGCAGTTCTTC.

This clonotype has just a few counts. The chain recombines TRBV6-2 or TRBV6-3 with TRBJ2-5; unclear D gene. The CDR3 extends over 15 amino acids. Germline V gives CDR1 MNHEY, CDR2 SVGEGT. Trimming cost V 2 bases and J 2 bases, with 12 bases left between them. CDR3: CASSYVTGGQETQYF. The CDR3 DNA reads as TGTGCCAGCAGTTACGTAACCGGTGGACAAGAGACCCAGTACTTC.

As concerns this clonotype: One end of the junction does not line up with germline, which may come from a read error. The chain has TRBV28 and TRBJ1-6; D possibly corresponds to TRBD1 (5 bases). The CDR3 extends over 14 amino acids. CDR1 is MDHEN, CDR2 SYDVKM, per germline. The CDR3 reads CATVGTMYNSPPHF. The CDR3 DNA reads TGTGCCACCGTGGGGACGATGTATAATTCACCCCCCCACTTT.

This clonotype turned up a few times. The rearrangement joins TRBV12-3 or TRBV12-4 to TRBJ1-4, with D possibly TRBD1 on 5 matching bases. Trimming stripped 6 bases from V and 4 bases from J, with 12 bases between. There are 14 residues in the CDR3. CDR3: CASSSDMSNEKLFF. DNA for the CDR3: TGTGCCAGCAGCTCGGACATGAGTAATGAAAAACTGTTTTTT.

The V gene is TRBV10-3, the J gene TRBJ2-6; 7 bases are shared with TRBD2. This CDR3 spans 15 amino acids. J gave up 1 base and V 6 bases, and 3 bases lay outside the gene matches. CDR1 and CDR2 (germline): ENHRY, SYGVKD. The CDR3 DNA follows: TGTGCCATCAGCGGGGGGATTTCTGGGGCCAACGTCCTGACTTTC. Translation: CAISGGISGANVLTF.